This entry lists 26 T cell receptor beta chains sequenced from one sample in a study of T cells in Graves' hyperthyroidism and ophthalmopathy. Amplified TCR beta CDR3 regions derived from RNA transcripts. When the TCR CDR3 underwent first-round RT-PCR, the HTBI primer set was used. TCRdb used MiXCR to reprocess the multiplex PCR reads, holding one entry per CDR3 protein. The sample includes about 350,000 distinct CDR3 sequences, approximately 13% of them seen just once. Sequencing used blood. The receptors were gathered from a woman younger than 45 with Graves' hyperthyroidism.

This clonotype was seen many times. The rearrangement joins TRBV7-2 to TRBJ2-1; 10 bases match TRBD2. V trimming: 0 bases; J trimming: 7 bases; junction bases outside the gene matches: 6. The V gene's germline CDR1 is SGHTA and CDR2 FQGNSA. CDR3 length: 16 amino acids. For the CDR3, the DNA is TGTGCCAGCAGCTTAGCGGCTAGCGGGAGAGGGAATGAGCAGTTCTTC. Encoded protein: CASSLAASGRGNEQFF. Together with reference TRBV7-2 and TRBJ2-1, the CDR3 gives the full variable domain: GAGVSQSPSNKVTEKGKDVELRCDPISGHTALYWYRQSLGQGLEFLIYFQGNSAPDKSGLPSDRFSAERTGGSVSTLTIQRTQQEDSAVYLCASSLAASGRGNEQFFGPGTRLTVL.

This rearrangement joins TRBV30 to TRBJ1-6; 7 positions agree with TRBD1. J lost 10 bases, V lost 5 bases, and 11 bases had no gene match. Germline loops: CDR1 GTSNPN, CDR2 SVGIG (reference sequence). CDR3 size: 14 residues. CDR3 coding DNA: TGTGCCTGGGAACATGGACAGGCCCTCTCACCCCTCCACTTT. Encoded protein: CAWEHGQALSPLHF.

With regard to this clonotype: At one of its ends the junction is not consistent with the germline gene, which may arise from a read error. V and J are TRBV27 and TRBJ2-1, with 11 nucleotides matching TRBD2. The germline V gene has CDR1 MNHEY and CDR2 SMNVEV (reference sequence). The CDR3 totals 15 residues. CDR3 loop: CASSISSGGNNEQFF. CDR3 DNA sequence: TGTGCCAGCAGTATATCTAGCGGGGGGAACAATGAGCAGTTCTTC.

V gene TRBV7-9 combines with J gene TRBJ2-2; D gene ambiguous. Germline V gene sequence: CDR1 SEHNR, CDR2 FQNEAQ (reference sequence). V lost 8 bases and J 8 bases, leaving 15 bases between the germline ends. The CDR3 loop spans 13 amino acids. CDR3 nucleotides: TGTGCCAGCGCCTGGATGAATACAGGGGAGCTGTTTTTT. Residues: CASAWMNTGELFF.

The rearrangement links TRBV20-1 to TRBJ2-5; D is possibly TRBD2 (6 bases). Germline V gene lookup returns CDR1 DFQATT and CDR2 SNEGSKA (reference sequence). The CDR3 loop spans 16 amino acids. Trimming pared 1 base from V and 5 bases from J, leaving 20 bases between. CDR3 protein: CSARAITGEAVETQYF. The CDR3 DNA reads as TGCAGTGCTAGAGCGATTACGGGAGAGGCTGTTGAGACCCAGTACTTC.

This clonotype was seen at least ten times. The gene calls are TRBV6-2 or TRBV6-3 and TRBJ1-1; D unclear. The CDR3 has 18 residues. The germline CDR1 and CDR2 sequences are MNHEY and SVGEGT. V was trimmed by 2 bases and J by 7 bases, leaving 26 bases between them. The CDR3 bases are TGTGCCAGCAGTTACCTACCGCTGGCGGCCTATGGAGAGATTGAAGCTTTCTTT. Protein: CASSYLPLAAYGEIEAFF.

The sample holds a few counts of this clonotype. This chain joins TRBV27 and TRBJ2-2; TRBD2 might be the D (5 bases). The V end lost 7 bases, the J end lost 6 bases, and 15 bases lay between the germline ends. There are 14 residues in the CDR3. Germline V gene sequence: CDR1 MNHEY, CDR2 SMNVEV (reference sequence). The CDR3 here is CASTRRLAPGELFF. Here the CDR3 DNA reads TGTGCCAGCACCCGGCGGCTAGCCCCCGGGGAGCTGTTTTTT.

As concerns this clonotype: This sequence may be a read error, since a much larger clone differs from it by one base. The rearrangement uses TRBV29-1 and TRBJ2-2; TRBD1 agrees at 10 bases. Germline V gene lookup returns CDR1 SQVTM and CDR2 ANQGSEA. This CDR3 spans 15 amino acids. The CDR3 loop reads CSVDSGTGVTGELLF. The DNA of the CDR3 is TGCAGCGTTGATTCGGGGACAGGGGTCACCGGGGAGCTGCTTTTT.

This chain uses TRBV6-1 with TRBJ2-1; D not resolved. The V gene lost 8 bases and the J gene lost 6 bases, with 8 bases spanning the gap. The V gene's germline CDR1 is MNHNS and CDR2 SASEGT. The CDR3 has 11 amino acids. The CDR3 nucleotides read TGTGCCAGCTTAGCAGCCAATGAGCAGTTCTTC. The encoded protein is CASLAANEQFF.

This sequence joins TRBV12-3 or TRBV12-4 and TRBJ2-1; TRBD1 aligns across 8 bases. There are 11 residues in the CDR3. V dropped 5 bases and J dropped 15; count of bases not matched to a gene: 6. Written as DNA, the CDR3 is TGTGCCAGCAGTATAACAGGGGGTCCGTTCTTC. Protein: CASSITGGPFF.

This clonotype was seen ten or more times. This chain uses TRBV11-2 with TRBJ2-5; TRBD2 aligns across 10 bases. J was trimmed by 5 bases and V by 5 bases; bases with no gene match: 8. Germline loops: CDR1 SGHAT, CDR2 FQNNGV. This CDR3 spans 15 amino acids. CDR3 in amino acids: CASSPEALAGETQYF. The CDR3 DNA sequence: TGTGCCAGCAGCCCTGAAGCACTAGCGGGGGAGACCCAGTACTTC.

A note on this clonotype: The junction departs from germline at one end; a sequencing error may be responsible. V is TRBV19 and J is TRBJ1-5; a weak D match, TRBD1 (5 bases). Germline V lookup: CDR1 LNHDA, CDR2 SQIVND (reference sequence). CDR3 length: 16 amino acids. The CDR3 loop reads CASCIPLDSRNQPQHF. The CDR3 nucleotides read TGTGCCAGTTGTATCCCGCTTGACAGTCGCAATCAGCCCCAGCATTTT.

This clonotype was observed at least ten times. The CDR3 loop is CASSLDPSVTGELFF. The CDR3 DNA reads TGTGCCAGCAGCTTAGATCCTAGCGTCACCGGGGAGCTGTTTTTT. V is TRBV7-2 and J is TRBJ2-2, with D possibly being TRBD2 (6 bases). The CDR3 contains 15 residues. Trimming pared 1 base from V and 4 bases from J, leaving 10 bases between. Germline-derived CDR1 and CDR2 are SGHTA and FQGNSA.

This clonotype occurred many times. V and J are TRBV12-3 or TRBV12-4 and TRBJ1-5; 8 nucleotides align to TRBD1. J was trimmed by 0 bases and V by 1 base; bases with no gene match: 8. This CDR3 spans 18 amino acids. CDR3 sequence reads: CASSLGDRFAHSNQPQHF. The CDR3 region has the DNA TGTGCCAGCAGTTTAGGGGACAGGTTTGCTCATAGCAATCAGCCCCAGCATTTT.

Many counts were recorded for this clonotype. The chain couples TRBV28 to TRBJ1-2; the D gene is possibly TRBD1 (5 bases). CDR3 length equals 17 residues. V lost 5 bases to trimming and J lost 1 base, with 20 bases between them. From germline, CDR1 is MDHEN and CDR2 SYDVKM. CDR3 protein: CASSLLQARSVNYGYTF. CDR3 nucleotide sequence: TGTGCCAGCAGTCTACTACAGGCCCGATCCGTTAACTATGGCTACACCTTC.

This clonotype was seen many times. The CDR3 bases are TGTGCTAGTGCCGCAACAGGTGGGCATGGCTACACCTTC. Its protein is CASAATGGHGYTF. The rearrangement links TRBV12-5 to TRBJ1-2; possible D gene TRBD1, 5 bases. Germline lookup yields CDR1 LGHNT and CDR2 FRNRAP. This CDR3 is 13 amino acids long. The V and J ends lost 7 bases and 6 bases respectively, with 15 bases between them.

This clonotype was seen at least ten times. V gene TRBV12-3 or TRBV12-4 combines with J gene TRBJ1-5; D ambiguous. This CDR3 is 13 amino acids long. V gave up 7 bases and J gave up 0 bases, with 7 bases separating them. CDR3 amino acids: CASTAGSNQPQHF. CDR3 sequence (DNA): TGTGCCAGCACCGCGGGTAGCAATCAGCCCCAGCATTTT.

This clonotype was counted ten times or more. V gene TRBV6-1 combines with J gene TRBJ2-7; a weak D match, TRBD2 (5 bases). The CDR3 totals 14 residues. CDR1 and CDR2 (germline): MNHNS, SASEGT. The ends were cut back, 2 bases at V and 3 bases at J, with 11 bases in the middle. CDR3 sequence: CASSELLGGYEQYF. The CDR3 bases are TGTGCCAGCAGTGAACTCCTTGGAGGCTACGAGCAGTACTTC.

In its sample, this clonotype was seen many times. This chain uses TRBV2 with TRBJ2-7; 7 bases agree with TRBD2. CDR3 length equals 12 residues. The V and J ends lost 6 bases and 5 bases, in that order; junction bases with no gene match: 4. CDR1 and CDR2 (germline): SNHLY, FYNNEI. This CDR3 is CASRGGPHEQYF. As DNA, the CDR3 is TGTGCCAGCAGGGGAGGGCCCCACGAGCAGTACTTC.

This chain uses TRBV2 with TRBJ1-1; TRBD1 matches 10 bases. The CDR3 runs to 13 residues. V was clipped by 4 bases and J by 6 bases; unmatched bases: 2. Germline loops: CDR1 SNHLY, CDR2 FYNNEI. This chain's CDR3 is CASSVDRGPEAFF. CDR3 DNA sequence: TGTGCCAGCAGTGTTGACAGGGGGCCTGAAGCTTTCTTT.

This clonotype was detected many times. V usage is TRBV7-8 and J usage is TRBJ2-2; 10 bases fit TRBD2. This CDR3 is 17 amino acids long. With 6 bases clipped from V and 4 bases from J, the junction kept 11 bases outside the gene matches. CDR1 and CDR2 from the germline V gene are SGHVS and FQNEAQ. The CDR3 loop reads CASRSPISGRPTGELFF. In DNA, the CDR3 is TGTGCCAGCAGGTCTCCTATTAGCGGGAGGCCCACCGGGGAGCTGTTTTTT.

This clonotype was seen ten or more times. The chain carries TRBV28 and TRBJ2-1, with D possibly TRBD2 on 6 matching bases. This CDR3 has 15 residues. V was shortened by 3 bases and J by 5 bases, with 14 bases between the two germline ends. CDR1 and CDR2 (germline): MDHEN, SYDVKM. CDR3 sequence reads: CASSLRTTLDNEQFF. The CDR3 nucleotides are TGTGCCAGCAGTTTGCGGACTACCCTGGACAATGAGCAGTTCTTC.

The chain recombines TRBV6-1 with TRBJ2-7; 9 bases line up with TRBD2. The CDR3 has 15 residues. Trimming took 5 bases from V and 5 from J; bases not matched to a gene: 10. CDR1 and CDR2 (germline): MNHNS, SASEGT. The CDR3 here is CASSRISSGKNEQYF. DNA of the CDR3: TGTGCCAGCAGTCGGATTTCTAGCGGGAAGAACGAGCAGTACTTC.

This clonotype has at least ten counts. The chain employs TRBV6-1 and TRBJ1-1; D gene uncertain. This CDR3 has 14 amino acids. The ends were cut back, 5 bases at V and 3 bases at J, with 13 bases in the middle. Germline lookup yields CDR1 MNHNS and CDR2 SASEGT. CDR3 residues: CASSLGPGYTEAFF. In DNA, the CDR3 is TGTGCCAGCAGTCTGGGTCCGGGCTACACTGAAGCTTTCTTT.

This clonotype was detected only a few times. The genes are TRBV5-1 and TRBJ2-7; 7 bases are shared with TRBD1. CDR1 and CDR2 (germline): SGHRS, YFSETQ. There are 13 residues in the CDR3. After removal of 5 bases from V and 1 base from J, the junction contained 3 bases not matched to a gene. CDR3: CASRGQPSYEQYF. The CDR3 region has the DNA TGCGCCAGCAGGGGACAGCCTTCCTACGAGCAGTACTTC.

There are a few counts of this clonotype. The V and J genes are TRBV6-1 and TRBJ2-4; D gene ambiguous. The CDR3 covers 14 residues. The germline gives CDR1 MNHNS, CDR2 SASEGT. The ends were cut back, 6 bases at V and 6 bases at J, with 15 bases in the middle. CDR3 nucleotides: TGTGCCAGCAGCTTTGTCGCCAAGACAAACATTCAGTACTTC. Translated, it gives CASSFVAKTNIQYF.